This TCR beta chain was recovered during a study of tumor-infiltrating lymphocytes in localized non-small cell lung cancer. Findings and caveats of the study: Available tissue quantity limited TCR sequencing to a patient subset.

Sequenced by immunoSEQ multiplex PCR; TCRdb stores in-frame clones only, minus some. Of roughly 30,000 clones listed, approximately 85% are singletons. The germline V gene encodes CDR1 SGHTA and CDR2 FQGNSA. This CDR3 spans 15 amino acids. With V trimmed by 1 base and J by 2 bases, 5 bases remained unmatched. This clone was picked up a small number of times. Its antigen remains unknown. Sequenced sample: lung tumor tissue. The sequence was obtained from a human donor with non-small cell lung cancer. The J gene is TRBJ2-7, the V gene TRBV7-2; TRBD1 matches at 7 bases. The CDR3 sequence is CASSLGNRGAYEQYF. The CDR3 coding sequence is TGTGCCAGCAGCTTAGGGAACAGGGGAGCCTACGAGCAGTACTTC.